This TCR beta chain derives from a study of blood T cell repertoires in COVID-19. Across the study: T cells, B-cell-depleted T cells, or PBMCs supplied cDNA or gDNA.

Sequencing was performed with immunoSEQ multiplex PCR; in TCRdb, only in-frame clones are kept and a portion is missing. The sample contains 360,000 or so clones, approximately 89% of which appear only once. The ends were cut back, 2 bases at V and 4 bases at J, with 20 bases in the middle. CDR3 length: 17 amino acids. Germline loops: CDR1 KGHSH, CDR2 LQKENI. Sequencing used peripheral blood. The TCR originated in a woman aged 55-69 years with COVID-19, enrolled during active disease. The chain links TRBV18 to TRBJ1-2; no firm D call. This CDR3 reads CASSPGPAAGGAYGYTF. CDR3 sequence (DNA): TGTGCCAGCTCACCAGGGCCCGCGGCAGGAGGAGCCTATGGCTACACCTTC. The variable domain in full, with the rest retrieved from reference TRBV18 and TRBJ1-2, is NAGVMQNPRHLVRRRGQEARLRCSPMKGHSHVYWYRQLPEEGLKFMVYLQKENIIDESGMPKERFSAEFPKEGPSILRIQQVVRGDSAAYFCASSPGPAAGGAYGYTFGSGTRLTVV.